A selection of T cell receptor beta chains follows, all from one sample in a study of T cell responses to AZD1222 COVID-19 vaccine. Some clones are missing from TCRdb's copy, which holds only in-frame ones; the method was immunoSEQ multiplex PCR. Among about 89,000 clones listed, just over 85% were seen once. The sequencing here drew on peripheral blood, taken 28 days after the second AZD1222 dose. These receptor sequences come from an adult who received the AZD1222 COVID-19 vaccine. CDR3s include the opening cysteine and the closing phenylalanine or tryptophan. The order of the fields is CDR3 length, D gene, V gene, J gene, CDR3 protein. A D gene is named only where the DNA matches it firmly.

length: 13
D: -
V: TRBV19
J: TRBJ2-2
CDR3: CASSGPGAGELFF

length: 14
D: TRBD1
V: TRBV10-3
J: TRBJ2-1
CDR3: CATRPGQGVNEQFF

length: 11
D: -
V: TRBV19
J: TRBJ2-3
CDR3: CASSIRDTQYF

length: 13
D: -
V: TRBV10-1
J: TRBJ2-7
CDR3: CASSRGIGVEQYF

length: 15
D: TRBD1
V: TRBV5-1
J: TRBJ1-5
CDR3: CASSWGTGGNQPQHF

length: 13
D: -
V: TRBV28
J: TRBJ2-7
CDR3: CASTSPPGAEQYF

length: 13
D: -
V: TRBV7-3
J: TRBJ2-5
CDR3: CASSLKVEETQYF

length: 15
D: -
V: TRBV4-1
J: TRBJ1-3
CDR3: CASSHGEGSGNTIYF

length: 13
D: -
V: TRBV28
J: TRBJ2-7
CDR3: CASRDPRAYEQYF

length: 16
D: TRBD1
V: TRBV5-6
J: TRBJ2-5
CDR3: CASSFLGQGNQETQYF

length: 10
D: -
V: TRBV12-3/TRBV12-4
J: TRBJ2-3
CDR3: CASSLEAQYF

length: 13
D: TRBD1
V: TRBV30
J: TRBJ1-5
CDR3: CAWSQGANQPQHF

length: 10
D: -
V: TRBV6-5
J: TRBJ1-3
CDR3: CASGDNTIYF

length: 15
D: TRBD2
V: TRBV3-1/TRBV3-2
J: TRBJ2-1
CDR3: CASSATSGSYNEQFF

length: 15
D: -
V: TRBV2
J: TRBJ1-5
CDR3: CASRAQVYSNQPQHF

length: 14
D: TRBD1
V: TRBV27
J: TRBJ1-2
CDR3: CATNPQGAIYGYTF

length: 17
D: TRBD1
V: TRBV18
J: TRBJ1-5
CDR3: CASSPGVGHRGRQPQHF

length: 13
D: -
V: TRBV6-2/TRBV6-3
J: TRBJ2-1
CDR3: CASSYRASRVQFF

length: 16
D: -
V: TRBV28
J: TRBJ2-7
CDR3: CASRVQGVQVSYEQYF

length: 14
D: -
V: TRBV19
J: TRBJ1-3
CDR3: CASTNTGSRNTIYF

length: 16
D: -
V: TRBV19
J: TRBJ2-5
CDR3: CASSEGSAGEGETQYF

length: 15
D: TRBD2
V: TRBV6-5
J: TRBJ2-1
CDR3: CASSYLADANNEQFF

length: 15
D: -
V: TRBV6-5
J: TRBJ1-4
CDR3: CASSTPGEMMWKLFF

length: 13
D: TRBD2
V: TRBV10-1
J: TRBJ2-1
CDR3: CASSEVAGAEQFF

length: 14
D: -
V: TRBV5-1
J: TRBJ1-4
CDR3: CASSWGDRPEKLFF

length: 14
D: -
V: TRBV15
J: TRBJ1-5
CDR3: CATSRVEVGQPQHF

length: 13
D: -
V: TRBV6-1
J: TRBJ1-3
CDR3: CASSEGAGNTIYF